One and the same sample provided the 6 T cell receptor beta chains below, sequenced in a study of blood T cell repertoires in COVID-19. Repertoires were generated with immunoSEQ multiplex PCR, while TCRdb's copy carries only in-frame clones and drops some. The sample lists 25,000 to 40,000 clones, 65% to 90% occurring once. The sequenced sample consisted of peripheral blood. These receptors were collected from a woman aged 55-69 years with active COVID-19.

The CDR3 DNA sequence: TGTGCCAACCAGGGGGACGACGAGCAGTACTTC. Translated: CANQGDDEQYF. V gene TRBV11-2 combines with J gene TRBJ2-7; 7 positions agree with TRBD1. Germline-derived CDR1 and CDR2 are SGHAT and FQNNGV. V trimming: 10 bases; J trimming: 5 bases; junction bases outside the gene matches: 5. This CDR3 is 11 amino acids long.

V and J are TRBV5-1 and TRBJ2-1, with TRBD2 matching over 11 bases. After removal of 0 bases from V and 7 bases from J, the junction contained 3 bases not matched to a gene. This CDR3 has 15 amino acids. CDR1 is SGHRS and CDR2 is YFSETQ in the germline V gene. The CDR3 sequence: CASSLASGGYNEQFF. The CDR3 region has the DNA TGCGCCAGCAGCTTGGCTAGCGGGGGGTATAATGAGCAGTTCTTC.

The chain couples TRBV7-9 to TRBJ1-4; D is unclear. The CDR3 loop spans 17 amino acids. Germline loops: CDR1 SEHNR, CDR2 FQNEAQ (reference sequence). V was shortened by 3 bases and J by 5 bases, with 19 bases between the two germline ends. In DNA, the CDR3 is TGTGCCAGCAGCTTTCTCGTCGGAAGTCGGAGGAATGAAAAACTGTTTTTT. Translating it yields CASSFLVGSRRNEKLFF.

The chain employs TRBV28 and TRBJ1-1; TRBD1 aligns across 9 bases. CDR3 size: 15 residues. The ends lost 2 bases at V and 5 bases at J; junction bases unmatched: 6. The V gene's germline CDR1 is MDHEN and CDR2 SYDVKM. The CDR3 is CASSLGGQGRTEAFF. In nucleotides, the CDR3 is TGTGCCAGCAGTTTAGGTGGACAGGGGCGAACTGAAGCTTTCTTT.

This rearrangement joins TRBV7-2 to TRBJ2-1; 10 bases map to TRBD2. The CDR3 has 18 residues. J was trimmed by 1 base and V by 0 bases; bases with no gene match: 6. Germline lookup yields CDR1 SGHTA and CDR2 FQGNSA. This chain's CDR3 is CASSLAASGGQSYNEQFF. The CDR3 DNA reads as TGTGCCAGCAGCTTAGCTGCTAGCGGGGGACAATCCTACAATGAGCAGTTCTTC.

The chain recombines TRBV6-5 with TRBJ2-7, with D possibly TRBD1 on 6 matching bases. Germline V lookup: CDR1 MNHEY, CDR2 SVGAGI. Trimming left V 4 bases short and J 5 bases short, with 9 bases between. The CDR3 has 12 amino acids. The CDR3 DNA reads TGTGCCAGCAGTTTTACAGGGAACGAGCAGTACTTC. Translating it yields CASSFTGNEQYF.